Included here is one T cell receptor (beta chain) sequence, with context. Its antigen remains unknown. The germline V gene encodes CDR1 DFQATT and CDR2 SNEGSKA (reference sequence). This CDR3 is built from 14 residues. After removal of 6 bases from V and 5 bases from J, the junction contained 13 bases not matched to a gene. The data belong to a study of blood T cells in healthy people across ages. Study-level results: Naive CD4+ cell counts and diversity both ran higher in long-lived than in aged donors.

The use of a sample-barcoded 5' primer and a J-beta primer mix characterized a second PCR of about 6 to 12 cycles. MiXCR was run by TCRdb on the 5' RACE reads, yielding one entry per CDR3 protein. The sample yields around 940,000 distinct CDR3 sequences, about 53% seen once. The chain links TRBV20-1 to TRBJ2-7, with 7 bases identical to TRBD2. The specimen sequenced was blood. This TCR derives from a woman in her sixties in good health. The CDR3 sequence: CSAHPRLALDEQYF. CDR3 DNA: TGCAGTGCGCATCCGAGACTAGCTCTCGACGAGCAGTACTTC.